The entry that follows covers one TCR beta chain sequence. The data were taken from a study of blood T cell repertoires in COVID-19. Background on the study: The United States, Italy and Spain provided the acute and convalescent COVID-19 samples.

Enrolled through a virtual design, the participants were between roughly 18 and 95 years of age and came from approximately 25 US areas. Germline V gene lookup returns CDR1 SGHRS and CDR2 YFSETQ. This CDR3 spans 15 amino acids. V lost 4 bases and J lost 4; bases outside the gene matches: 5. Per the original data handling: Estimates of nucleated cell counts were drawn from the amplification of reference gene primers. Generated by immunoSEQ multiplex PCR, the TCRdb table keeps only in-frame clones and is missing some. That table is the source of V, J and clone size, and D and trimming were worked out from the DNA. Of 300,000 to 400,000 clones in the sample, about 85% were seen once.

The receptor's source is a woman aged 30 to 39 who had been exposed to COVID-19. The sample comprised PBMCs or T cells enriched from blood (not recorded which). The V call is TRBV5-1, the J call TRBJ2-1; TRBD2 matches at 10 bases. This CDR3 reads CASSLLAGEYNEQFF. The CDR3 DNA sequence: TGCGCCAGCAGCCTTCTAGCGGGGGAGTACAATGAGCAGTTCTTC.